Presented here are 28 T cell receptor beta chains from one specimen sequenced in a study of cytotoxic CD8 clonotypes in ibrutinib-treated CLL. Produced via immunoSEQ multiplex PCR; TCRdb's table is partial and in-frame only. The profile shows about 300,000 clones, around 77% of them singletons. This sample comprised PBMCs, obtained at disease progression, from a patient treated with ibrutinib. The receptors were gathered from a human donor with chronic lymphocytic leukemia.

This clone was seen only once. This sequence joins TRBV7-6 and TRBJ2-3, with 7 positions matching TRBD2. The trim removed 4 bases at V and 0 bases at J, leaving 19 bases unmatched. Per germline, CDR1 SGHVS and CDR2 FNYEAQ. This CDR3 has 20 residues. The chain's CDR3 is CASSSPPHRAGASSTDTQYF. In nucleotides, the CDR3 is TGTGCCAGCAGCTCCCCCCCCCACCGGGCGGGAGCCTCTAGCACAGATACGCAGTATTTT.

This clone has only a few counts. The gene calls are TRBV28 and TRBJ2-2; 8 bases line up with TRBD1. Germline lookup yields CDR1 MDHEN and CDR2 SYDVKM. The CDR3 is 15 amino acids. With V trimmed by 5 bases and J by 6 bases, 8 bases remained unmatched. The chain's CDR3 is CASSPPTGVAGELFF. In DNA, the CDR3 is TGTGCCAGCAGTCCACCGACAGGGGTTGCCGGGGAGCTGTTTTTT.

There are a few counts of this clone. The DNA for the CDR3 is TGTGCCATCAGTGTTTCAGGGGGCCGTGCAACTAATGAAAAACTGTTTTTT. Its translation: CAISVSGGRATNEKLFF. J is TRBJ1-4 and V is TRBV10-3; 8 bases align to TRBD1. Germline V gene data show CDR1 as ENHRY and CDR2 as SYGVKD. This CDR3 spans 17 amino acids. J lost 0 bases, V lost 4 bases, and 7 bases had no gene match.

This clone was recorded only once. This chain uses TRBV7-2 with TRBJ2-7, with D possibly being TRBD2 (5 bases). The CDR3 has 16 residues. V lost 5 bases and J lost 0, with 17 bases in between. The germline V gene encodes CDR1 SGHTA and CDR2 FQGNSA. The CDR3 here is CASSHSSGLISYEQYF. As DNA, the CDR3 is TGTGCCAGCAGCCACTCATCAGGACTCATCTCCTACGAGCAGTACTTC.

The table lists this clone with a few counts. V and J are TRBV4-1 and TRBJ1-5, with D possibly TRBD1 on 5 matching bases. The CDR3 has 16 residues. In germline, CDR1 is MGHRA, CDR2 YSYEKL. Trimming removed 1 base from V and 1 base from J, with 11 bases in between. The chain's CDR3 is CASSQVRGLSNQPQHF. CDR3 sequence (DNA): TGCGCCAGCAGCCAAGTACGGGGGTTAAGCAATCAGCCCCAGCATTTT.

This clone was seen once. This rearrangement joins TRBV20-1 to TRBJ1-2; D might be TRBD1 (5 bases). The CDR3 sequence is 11 residues long. V was pared by 3 bases and J by 8 bases, with 10 bases between. Per the germline V gene, CDR1 is DFQATT and CDR2 is SNEGSKA (reference sequence). The CDR3 nucleotides read TGCAGTGCTAGCAGGGATGAAGGCTACACCTTC. Translation gives CSASRDEGYTF.

CDR3: CATLHGGTYEQYF. In DNA, the CDR3 is TGTGCCACACTACACGGGGGGACCTACGAGCAGTACTTC. The gene calls are TRBV6-6 and TRBJ2-7; TRBD2 aligns across 7 bases. The V segment lost 10 bases and the J segment 2 bases; nucleotides outside the gene matches: 8. In germline, CDR1 is MNHNY, CDR2 SVGAGI (reference sequence). The CDR3 loop spans 13 amino acids.

The CDR3 is CASSLVRDPGGPEYF. The CDR3 DNA follows: TGCGCCAGCAGCTTGGTGAGGGACCCAGGGGGGCCGGAGTACTTC. The rearrangement uses TRBV5-1 and TRBJ2-7, with D maybe TRBD1 (7 bases). Germline CDR1 is SGHRS and CDR2 is YFSETQ. V was clipped by 0 bases and J by 11 bases, with 21 bases between them. The CDR3 extends over 15 amino acids.

The chain carries TRBV6-5 and TRBJ2-7; D unclear. The CDR3 extends over 13 amino acids. Trimming took off 8 bases at V and 0 bases at J, with 11 bases between the two ends. Germline values: CDR1 MNHEY, CDR2 SVGAGI. The CDR3 coding sequence is TGTGCCAGCGGTCGGGTGAGCTCCTACGAGCAGTACTTC. Translating it yields CASGRVSSYEQYF.

The V gene is TRBV29-1, the J gene TRBJ2-3, with D perhaps matching TRBD2 (6 bases). The V end lost 5 bases, the J end lost 0 bases, and 12 bases lay between the germline ends. The CDR3 is made up of 14 amino acids. Germline-derived CDR1 and CDR2 are SQVTM and ANQGSEA. CDR3 region: CSVIKSGSTDTQYF. The CDR3 nucleotides are TGCAGCGTTATCAAGAGCGGGAGCACAGATACGCAGTATTTT.

V and J are TRBV14 and TRBJ2-1; weak D call: TRBD2 (6 bases). Trimming shortened V by 4 bases and J by 4 bases, and 11 bases separated the two germline ends. Germline loops: CDR1 SGHDN, CDR2 FVKESK. The length of the CDR3 is 14 residues. CDR3 nucleotides: TGTGCCAGCAGCCTAGGACTATCTTACAATGAGCAGTTCTTC. Its protein is CASSLGLSYNEQFF.

V is TRBV20-1 and J is TRBJ2-7; no clear D gene. V lost 0 bases and J 6 bases, leaving 6 bases between the germline ends. Germline CDR1 reads DFQATT; CDR2 reads SNEGSKA (reference sequence). The CDR3 has 11 residues. CDR3 region: CSARDLLEQYF. The CDR3 DNA reads TGCAGTGCTAGAGATCTCCTCGAGCAGTACTTC.

V usage is TRBV7-9 and J usage is TRBJ2-7, with a tentative D call TRBD2 (5 bases). Trimming took off 2 bases at V and 5 bases at J, with 13 bases between the two ends. The CDR3 consists of 14 residues. From germline, CDR1 is SEHNR and CDR2 FQNEAQ (reference sequence). The CDR3 DNA is TGTGCCAGCAGCTTACGAGGGCCCCTCGACGAGCAGTACTTC. Residues: CASSLRGPLDEQYF.

This chain connects TRBV4-1 to TRBJ1-5, with unresolved D. Trimming took 0 bases from V and 0 from J, leaving 9 bases between them. The CDR3 runs 16 residues. The germline CDR1 and CDR2 sequences are MGHRA and YSYEKL. CDR3: CASSQDWATSNQPQHF. The CDR3 nucleotides read TGCGCCAGCAGCCAAGATTGGGCCACTAGCAATCAGCCCCAGCATTTT.

A word on this clone: At the DNA level, this CDR3 is encoded by other sequences in the same sample as well. Here the CDR3 reads CASSVGQGGYEQYF. The DNA of the CDR3 is TGTGCCAGCAGCGTAGGACAGGGGGGGTACGAGCAGTACTTC. The chain couples TRBV9 to TRBJ2-7, with 9 bases aligning to TRBD1. Germline CDR1 reads SGDLS; CDR2 reads YYNGEE. With 0 bases clipped from V and 4 bases from J, the junction kept 2 bases outside the gene matches. The CDR3 loop spans 14 amino acids.

The chain carries TRBV7-9 and TRBJ1-3, with D perhaps matching TRBD1 (5 bases). From germline, CDR1 is SEHNR and CDR2 FQNEAQ (reference sequence). This CDR3 contains 14 residues. Between the trimmed V and J ends, which lost 5 bases and 3 bases, there was a span of 11 bases. This chain's CDR3 is CASSAGGFGNTIYF. CDR3 in DNA: TGTGCCAGCAGCGCTGGGGGGTTTGGAAACACCATATATTTT.

The chain carries TRBV14 and TRBJ2-2; weak D call: TRBD1 (5 bases). V was cut by 1 base and J by 7 bases, with 10 bases left in between. Germline CDR1 is SGHDN and CDR2 is FVKESK. The CDR3 runs to 14 residues. CDR3: CASSQGTWFGELFF. CDR3 nucleotides: TGTGCCAGCAGCCAAGGGACATGGTTCGGGGAGCTGTTTTTT.

This sequence joins TRBV27 and TRBJ2-2, with D possibly matching TRBD1 (6 bases). From germline, CDR1 is MNHEY and CDR2 SMNVEV (reference sequence). Trimming took off 7 bases at V and 7 bases at J, with 25 bases between the two ends. The CDR3 loop spans 17 amino acids. CDR3: CASTKRSGVFRHGELFF. Here the CDR3 DNA reads TGTGCCAGCACTAAACGCTCAGGGGTCTTCCGCCACGGGGAGCTGTTTTTT.

The rearrangement joins TRBV6-1 to TRBJ2-7; 8 bases agree with TRBD1. Per germline, CDR1 MNHNS and CDR2 SASEGT. V lost 3 bases to trimming and J lost 6 bases; unmatched junction nucleotides: 7. The CDR3 covers 14 residues. In DNA form, the CDR3 reads TGTGCCAGCAGTGATTCGGGACAGGCATTCGAGCAGTACTTC. Its protein is CASSDSGQAFEQYF.

The chain recombines TRBV10-1 with TRBJ2-1; 10 positions match TRBD1. The CDR3 covers 16 residues. V lost 1 base and J lost 6; bases outside the gene matches: 6. Germline V gene lookup returns CDR1 WNHNN and CDR2 SYGVQD (reference sequence). The CDR3: CASSEFTGTGVNEQFF. The CDR3 nucleotides read TGCGCCAGCAGTGAGTTCACCGGGACAGGGGTCAATGAGCAGTTCTTC.

The rearrangement uses TRBV13 and TRBJ2-3; no clear D. There are 14 residues in the CDR3. V lost 4 bases and J lost 6, with 14 bases in between. CDR1 and CDR2 (germline): PRHDT, FYEKMQ (reference sequence). The CDR3 coding sequence is TGTGCCAGCAGCTCTGCAGGCCGGTGGGATACGCAGTATTTT. As protein: CASSSAGRWDTQYF.

Only one count was recorded for this clone. The chain links TRBV11-2 to TRBJ2-5; 7 nucleotides line up with TRBD1. Germline CDR1 and CDR2: SGHAT and FQNNGV. The V segment lost 6 bases and the J segment 6 bases; nucleotides outside the gene matches: 10. The CDR3 consists of 14 residues. The DNA for the CDR3 is TGTGCCAGCAGTGTAGACAGGGTGGATAAGACCCAGTACTTC. As protein: CASSVDRVDKTQYF. Using reference TRBV11-2 and TRBJ2-5 for the parts outside the CDR3, the full variable domain is EAGVAQSPRYKIIEKRQSVAFWCNPISGHATLYWYQQILGQGPKLLIQFQNNGVVDDSQLPKDRFSAERLKGVDSTLKIQPAKLEDSAVYLCASSVDRVDKTQYFGPGTRLLVL.

This chain joins TRBV19 and TRBJ1-1, with D possibly being TRBD1 (6 bases). The length of the CDR3 is 14 residues. Germline-derived CDR1 and CDR2 are LNHDA and SQIVND (reference sequence). Trimming removed 7 bases at V and 1 base at J, with 13 bases between. Here the CDR3 reads CASTRGRRNTEAFF. CDR3 coding DNA: TGTGCCAGTACTCGGGGGCGACGGAACACTGAAGCTTTCTTT.

The chain uses TRBV20-1 and TRBJ2-7, with D perhaps given as TRBD1 or TRBD2 (5 bases each). V shed 3 bases and J shed 6 bases, with 6 bases lying between them. Germline CDR1 and CDR2: DFQATT and SNEGSKA (reference sequence). The CDR3 length is 10 residues. The CDR3 region has the DNA TGCAGTGCTAGGAGGGGCGAGCAGTACTTC. Translation gives CSARRGEQYF.

This clone was counted only a few times. The gene calls are TRBV4-3 and TRBJ1-5; the match to TRBD1 covers 7 bases. Trimming cost V 0 bases and J 3 bases; bases outside gene matches: 2. This CDR3 is built from 15 residues. The germline gives CDR1 LGHNA, CDR2 YSLEER. This chain's CDR3 is CASSQDKGANQPQHF. Written as DNA, the CDR3 is TGCGCCAGCAGCCAAGATAAGGGGGCCAATCAGCCCCAGCATTTT.

Only a few counts were recorded for this clone. The chain uses TRBV27 and TRBJ2-7; TRBD1 matches at 10 bases. The germline V gene has CDR1 MNHEY and CDR2 SMNVEV (reference sequence). V lost 7 bases, J lost 5 bases, and 2 bases stayed unmatched. The CDR3 covers 12 residues. DNA of the CDR3: TGTGCCAGCAAGGGGACAGGGGACGAGCAGTACTTC. Its protein product is CASKGTGDEQYF.

V and J are TRBV5-6 and TRBJ2-1; D not certain. Germline V lookup: CDR1 SGHDT, CDR2 YYEEEE. Trimming stripped 1 base from V and 4 bases from J, with 6 bases between. The CDR3 covers 13 residues. The CDR3 reads CASSLSGYNEQFF. Here the CDR3 DNA reads TGTGCCAGCAGCTTGTCCGGGTACAATGAGCAGTTCTTC.

J is TRBJ2-7 and V is TRBV6-5; 7 positions agree with TRBD1. The CDR3 consists of 14 residues. Trimming took 8 bases from V and 1 from J; bases not matched to a gene: 8. CDR1 is MNHEY and CDR2 is SVGAGI in the germline V gene. The CDR3, as DNA: TGTGCCAGCGGTACAGGACAGGAGTCCTACGAGCAGTACTTC. Encoded protein: CASGTGQESYEQYF.